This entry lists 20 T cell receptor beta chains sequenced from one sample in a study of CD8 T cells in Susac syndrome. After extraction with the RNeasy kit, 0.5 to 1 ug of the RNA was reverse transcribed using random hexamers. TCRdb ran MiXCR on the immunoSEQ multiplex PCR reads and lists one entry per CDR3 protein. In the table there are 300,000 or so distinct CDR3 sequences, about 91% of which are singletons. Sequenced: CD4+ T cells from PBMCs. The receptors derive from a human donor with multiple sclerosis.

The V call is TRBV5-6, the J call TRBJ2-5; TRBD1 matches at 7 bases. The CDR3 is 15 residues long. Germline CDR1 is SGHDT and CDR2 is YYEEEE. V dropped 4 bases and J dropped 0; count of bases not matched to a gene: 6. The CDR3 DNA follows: TGTGCCAGCAGCCCGGGACAGTCGTACCAAGAGACCCAGTACTTC. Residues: CASSPGQSYQETQYF.

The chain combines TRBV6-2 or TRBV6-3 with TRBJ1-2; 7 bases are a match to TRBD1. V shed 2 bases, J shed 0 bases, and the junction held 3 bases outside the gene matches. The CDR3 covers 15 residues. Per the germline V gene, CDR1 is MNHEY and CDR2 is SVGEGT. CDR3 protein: CASSYGDRANYGYTF. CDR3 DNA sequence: TGTGCCAGCAGTTACGGGGACAGAGCTAACTATGGCTACACCTTC.

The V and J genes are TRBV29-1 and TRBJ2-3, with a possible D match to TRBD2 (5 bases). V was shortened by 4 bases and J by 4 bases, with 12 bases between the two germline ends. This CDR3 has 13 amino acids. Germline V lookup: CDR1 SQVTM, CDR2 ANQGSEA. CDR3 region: CSVGPLGADTQYF. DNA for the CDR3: TGCAGCGTTGGACCCCTGGGAGCAGATACGCAGTATTTT.

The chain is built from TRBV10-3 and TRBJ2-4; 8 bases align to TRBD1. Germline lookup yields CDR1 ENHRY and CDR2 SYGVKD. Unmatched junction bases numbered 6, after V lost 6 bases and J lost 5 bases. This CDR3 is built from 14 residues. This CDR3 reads CAISQTGGQNIQYF. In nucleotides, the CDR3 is TGTGCCATCAGCCAAACAGGGGGACAAAACATTCAGTACTTC.

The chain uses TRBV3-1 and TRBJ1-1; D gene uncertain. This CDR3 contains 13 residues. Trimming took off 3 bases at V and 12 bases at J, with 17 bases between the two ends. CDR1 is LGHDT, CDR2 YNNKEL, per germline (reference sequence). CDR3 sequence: CASSHDYAENTFF. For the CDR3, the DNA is TGTGCCAGCAGCCACGATTACGCCGAGAATACTTTCTTT. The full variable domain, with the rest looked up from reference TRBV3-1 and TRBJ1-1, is DTAVSQTPKYLVTQMGNDKSIKCEQNLGHDTMYWYKQDSKKFLKIMFSYNNKELIINETVPNRFSPKSPDKAHLNLHINSLELGDSAVYFCASSHDYAENTFFGQGTRLTVV.

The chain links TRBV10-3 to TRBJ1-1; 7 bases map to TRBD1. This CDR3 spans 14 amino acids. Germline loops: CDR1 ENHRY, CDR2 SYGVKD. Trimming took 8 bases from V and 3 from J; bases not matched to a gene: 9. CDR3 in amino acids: CAIAGQARDTEAFF. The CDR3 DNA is TGTGCCATCGCCGGACAGGCCCGAGACACTGAAGCTTTCTTT.

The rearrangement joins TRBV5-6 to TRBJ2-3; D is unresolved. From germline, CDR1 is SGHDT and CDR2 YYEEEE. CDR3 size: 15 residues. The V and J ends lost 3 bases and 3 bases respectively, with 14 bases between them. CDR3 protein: CASSSLSQPTDTQYF. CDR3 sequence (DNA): TGTGCCAGCAGCTCTCTGTCCCAACCGACAGATACGCAGTATTTT.

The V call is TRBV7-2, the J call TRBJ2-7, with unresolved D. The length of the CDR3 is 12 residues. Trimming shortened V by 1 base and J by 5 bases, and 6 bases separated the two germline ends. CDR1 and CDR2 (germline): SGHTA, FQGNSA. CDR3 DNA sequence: TGTGCCAGCAGCTTAGATAGGAACGAGCAGTACTTC. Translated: CASSLDRNEQYF. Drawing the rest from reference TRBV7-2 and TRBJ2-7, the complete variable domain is GAGVSQSPSNKVTEKGKDVELRCDPISGHTALYWYRQSLGQGLEFLIYFQGNSAPDKSGLPSDRFSAERTGGSVSTLTIQRTQQEDSAVYLCASSLDRNEQYFGPGTRLTVT.

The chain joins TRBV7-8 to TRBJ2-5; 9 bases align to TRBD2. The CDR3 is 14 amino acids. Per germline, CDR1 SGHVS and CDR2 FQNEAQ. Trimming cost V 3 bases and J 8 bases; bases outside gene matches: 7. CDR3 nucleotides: TGTGCCAGCAGCTTTAAGCGGGGGGTGGAAACCCAGTACTTC. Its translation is CASSFKRGVETQYF.

The CDR3 protein is CASSEALRRAADEQFF. The CDR3 nucleotides read TGTGCCAGCAGTGAAGCGCTTCGTCGAGCAGCCGATGAGCAGTTCTTC. V is TRBV2 and J is TRBJ2-1; D is unclear. From germline, CDR1 is SNHLY and CDR2 FYNNEI. Trimming removed 0 bases at V and 8 bases at J, with 17 bases between. The CDR3 is 16 amino acids.

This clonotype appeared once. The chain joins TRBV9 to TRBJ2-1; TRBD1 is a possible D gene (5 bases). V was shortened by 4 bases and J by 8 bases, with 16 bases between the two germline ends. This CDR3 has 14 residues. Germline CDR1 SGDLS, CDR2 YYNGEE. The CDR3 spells CASSRQPAHDEQFF. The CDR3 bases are TGTGCCAGCAGCCGACAGCCGGCTCATGATGAGCAGTTCTTC.

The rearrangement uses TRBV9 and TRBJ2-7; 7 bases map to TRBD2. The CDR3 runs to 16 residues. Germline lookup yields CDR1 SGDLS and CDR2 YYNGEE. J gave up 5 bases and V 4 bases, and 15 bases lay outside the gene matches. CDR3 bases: TGTGCCAGCAGCCCCCTGCCCCCTCCACTAGCGCACGAGCAGTACTTC. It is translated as CASSPLPPPLAHEQYF.

This chain's CDR3 is CASTEFLGEGIYGYTF. CDR3 sequence (DNA): TGTGCCAGCACCGAATTCCTGGGGGAAGGGATCTATGGCTACACCTTC. The rearrangement joins TRBV12-3 or TRBV12-4 to TRBJ1-2; the D gene is possibly TRBD1 (5 bases). This CDR3 region has 16 residues. V lost 7 bases, J lost 4 bases, and 22 bases lay in between.

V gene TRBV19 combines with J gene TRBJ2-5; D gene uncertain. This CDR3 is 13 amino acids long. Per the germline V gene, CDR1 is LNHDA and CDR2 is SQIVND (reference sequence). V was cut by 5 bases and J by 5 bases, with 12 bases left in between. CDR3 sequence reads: CASSGIAGETQYF. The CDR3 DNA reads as TGTGCCAGTAGTGGAATAGCCGGGGAGACCCAGTACTTC.

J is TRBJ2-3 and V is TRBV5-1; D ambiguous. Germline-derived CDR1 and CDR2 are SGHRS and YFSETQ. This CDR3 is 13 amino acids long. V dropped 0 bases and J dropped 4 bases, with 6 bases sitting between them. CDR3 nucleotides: TGCGCCAGCAGCTTGGTTAACCCAGATACGCAGTATTTT. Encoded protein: CASSLVNPDTQYF.

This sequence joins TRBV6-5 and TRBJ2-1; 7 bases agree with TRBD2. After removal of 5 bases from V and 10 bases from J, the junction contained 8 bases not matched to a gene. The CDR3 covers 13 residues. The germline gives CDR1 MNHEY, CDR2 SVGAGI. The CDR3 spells CASSKRRELEQFF. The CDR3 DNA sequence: TGTGCCAGCAGTAAGAGGCGGGAGTTAGAGCAGTTCTTC.

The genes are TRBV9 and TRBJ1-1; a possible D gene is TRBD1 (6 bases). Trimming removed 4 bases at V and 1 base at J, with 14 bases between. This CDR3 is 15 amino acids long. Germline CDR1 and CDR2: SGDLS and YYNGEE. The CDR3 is CASSRRTDTNTEAFF. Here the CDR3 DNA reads TGTGCCAGCAGCAGACGGACAGACACGAACACTGAAGCTTTCTTT. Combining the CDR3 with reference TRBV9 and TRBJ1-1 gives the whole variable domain DSGVTQTPKHLITATGQRVTLRCSPRSGDLSVYWYQQSLDQGLQFLIQYYNGEERAKGNILERFSAQQFPDLHSELNLSSLELGDSALYFCASSRRTDTNTEAFFGQGTRLTVV.

The CDR3 loop reads CASSPPLGQGRDTQYF. The DNA for the CDR3 is TGTGCCAGCTCACCACCGTTGGGACAGGGAAGAGATACGCAGTATTTT. The chain couples TRBV18 to TRBJ2-3; 9 bases align to TRBD1. CDR3 length: 16 amino acids. Germline V gene data show CDR1 as KGHSH and CDR2 as LQKENI. The junction had 6 bases not matched to a gene; V was cut back by 0 bases and J by 5 bases.

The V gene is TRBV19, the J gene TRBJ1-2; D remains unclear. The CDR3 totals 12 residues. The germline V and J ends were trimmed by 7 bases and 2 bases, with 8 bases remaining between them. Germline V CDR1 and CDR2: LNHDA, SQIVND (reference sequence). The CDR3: CASKAGNYGYTF. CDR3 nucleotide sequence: TGTGCCAGTAAAGCGGGAAACTATGGCTACACCTTC.

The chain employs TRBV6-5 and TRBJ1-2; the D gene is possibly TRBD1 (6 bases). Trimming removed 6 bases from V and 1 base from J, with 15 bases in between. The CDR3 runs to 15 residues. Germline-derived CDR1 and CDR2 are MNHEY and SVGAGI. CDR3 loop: CASSPGQRINYGYTF. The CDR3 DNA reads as TGTGCCAGCAGCCCAGGACAGAGGATTAACTATGGCTACACCTTC.